This T cell receptor beta chain was recorded in a study of cytomegalovirus exposure and HLA in healthy donors. Germline V gives CDR1 SEHNR, CDR2 FQNEAQ (reference sequence). The CDR3 is made up of 16 amino acids. With 60 Vbeta and 13 Jbeta primers, the PCR was carried out. TCRdb's copy holds only in-frame clones and misses some; the assay was immunoSEQ multiplex PCR. The sample consists of 95,000 to 150,000 clones, roughly 80% of them appearing once. Comment on this clone: At one end the junction does not follow the germline gene, possibly because of a read error.

V usage is TRBV7-9 and J usage is TRBJ1-2, with TRBD1 matching over 8 bases. Material: PBMCs. The receptor was derived from a man between 25 and 39 years old in good health and CMV-seronegative. The CDR3 here is CSSSLGTGSGNYGYTF. As DNA, the CDR3 is TGTTCCAGCAGCTTAGGGACAGGCTCGGGTAACTATGGCTACACCTTC.